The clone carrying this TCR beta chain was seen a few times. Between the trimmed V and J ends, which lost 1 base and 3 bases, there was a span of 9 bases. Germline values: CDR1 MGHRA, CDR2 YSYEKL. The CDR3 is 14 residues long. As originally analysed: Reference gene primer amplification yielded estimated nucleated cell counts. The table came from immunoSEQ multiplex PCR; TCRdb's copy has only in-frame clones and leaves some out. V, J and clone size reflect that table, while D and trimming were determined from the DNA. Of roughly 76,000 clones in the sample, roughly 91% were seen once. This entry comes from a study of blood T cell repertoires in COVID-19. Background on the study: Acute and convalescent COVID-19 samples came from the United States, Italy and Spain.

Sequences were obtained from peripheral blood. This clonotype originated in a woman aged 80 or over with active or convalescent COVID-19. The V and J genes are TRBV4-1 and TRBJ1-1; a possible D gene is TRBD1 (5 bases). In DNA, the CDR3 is TGCGCCAGCAGCCAAGGGCGGGGGGACACTGAAGCTTTCTTT. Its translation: CASSQGRGDTEAFF.